The sequence of this T cell receptor beta chain was determined in a study of cytomegalovirus exposure and HLA in healthy donors. Study-wide results and caveats: The authors enumerated roughly 160 TCR beta chains as linked to cytomegalovirus.

On this clone itself: Its antigen is undetermined.

Primers included in the PCR were 60 Vbeta and 13 Jbeta primers. Profiled with immunoSEQ multiplex PCR; TCRdb holds only in-frame clones, not every one. This sample has about 130,000 clones; 83% occur once, and the top ten carry 15% to 25%. V gave up 8 bases and J gave up 1 base; unmatched junction bases: 4. The CDR3 sequence is 13 residues long. Germline V gives CDR1 PRHDT, CDR2 FYEKMQ (reference sequence). The chain joins TRBV13 to TRBJ2-5; 7 bases agree with TRBD2. Sequenced material: PBMCs. The TCR originated in a man in his late teens or twenties in good health and CMV-seropositive. CDR3 coding DNA: TGTGCCAGCGGGGGGGGTTTCCAAGAGACCCAGTACTTC. This codes for CASGGGFQETQYF.